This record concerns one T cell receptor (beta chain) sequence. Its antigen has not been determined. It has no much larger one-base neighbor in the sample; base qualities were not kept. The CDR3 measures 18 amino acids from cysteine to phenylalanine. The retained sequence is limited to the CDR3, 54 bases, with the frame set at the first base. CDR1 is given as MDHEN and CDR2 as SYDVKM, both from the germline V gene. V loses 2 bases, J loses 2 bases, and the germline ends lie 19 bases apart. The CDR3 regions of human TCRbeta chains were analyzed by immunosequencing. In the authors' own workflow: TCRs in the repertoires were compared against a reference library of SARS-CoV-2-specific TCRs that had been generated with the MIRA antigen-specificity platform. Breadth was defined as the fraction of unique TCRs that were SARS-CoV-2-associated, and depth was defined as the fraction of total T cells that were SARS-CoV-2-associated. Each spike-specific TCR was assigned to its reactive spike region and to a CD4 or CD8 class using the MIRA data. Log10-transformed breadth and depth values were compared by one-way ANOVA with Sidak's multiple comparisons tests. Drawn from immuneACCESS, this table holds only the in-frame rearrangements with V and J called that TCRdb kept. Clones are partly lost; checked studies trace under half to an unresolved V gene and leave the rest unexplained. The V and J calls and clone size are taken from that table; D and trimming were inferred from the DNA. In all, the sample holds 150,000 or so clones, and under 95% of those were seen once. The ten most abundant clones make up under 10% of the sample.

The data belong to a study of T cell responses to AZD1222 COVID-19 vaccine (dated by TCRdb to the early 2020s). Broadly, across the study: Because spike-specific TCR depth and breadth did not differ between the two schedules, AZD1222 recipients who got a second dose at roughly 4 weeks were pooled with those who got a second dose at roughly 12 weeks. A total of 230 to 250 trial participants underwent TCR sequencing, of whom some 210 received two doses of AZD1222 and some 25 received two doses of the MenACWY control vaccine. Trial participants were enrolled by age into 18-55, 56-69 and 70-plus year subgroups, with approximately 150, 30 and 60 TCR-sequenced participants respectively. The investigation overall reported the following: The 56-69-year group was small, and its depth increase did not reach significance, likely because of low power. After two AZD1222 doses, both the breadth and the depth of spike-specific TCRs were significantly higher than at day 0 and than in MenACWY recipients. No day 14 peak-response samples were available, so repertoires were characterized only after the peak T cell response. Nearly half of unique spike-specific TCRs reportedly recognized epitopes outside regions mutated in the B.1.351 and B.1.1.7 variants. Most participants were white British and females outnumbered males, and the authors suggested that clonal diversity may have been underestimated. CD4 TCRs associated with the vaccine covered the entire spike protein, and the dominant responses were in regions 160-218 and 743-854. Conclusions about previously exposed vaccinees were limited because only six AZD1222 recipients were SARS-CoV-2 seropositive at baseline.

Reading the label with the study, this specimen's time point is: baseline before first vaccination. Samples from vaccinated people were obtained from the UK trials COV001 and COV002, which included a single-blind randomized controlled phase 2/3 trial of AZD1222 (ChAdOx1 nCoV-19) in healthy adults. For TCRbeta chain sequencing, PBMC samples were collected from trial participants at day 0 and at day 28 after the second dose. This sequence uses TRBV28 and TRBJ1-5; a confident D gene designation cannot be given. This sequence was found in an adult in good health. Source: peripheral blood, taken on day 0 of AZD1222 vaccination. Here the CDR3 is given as CASSLPASLKRGNQPQHF. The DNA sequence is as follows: TGTGCCAGCAGTTTACCCGCCAGCCTCAAGAGAGGCAATCAGCCCCAGCATTTT.